The rows below give T cell receptor beta chains drawn from one sample of a study of shared clonotypes between healthy human individuals. Clones were sequenced by immunoSEQ multiplex PCR, and TCRdb holds only the in-frame ones, with some missing. Here the sample spans 1,400,000 or so clones, approximately 98.5% being singletons. What was sequenced was naive CD4+ T cells sorted from blood. The receptors here all came from a man in his thirties or forties in good health. Both conserved end residues are part of each CDR3. The order of the fields is CDR3 DNA, CDR3 protein, D gene, V gene, J gene, clone size. D genes are given only for firm matches. A clone size is listed for some rows: how often the clone was seen (once, few, many), or a class if it is expanded.

CDR3nt: TGCGCCAGCAGAGCGGATGCGAACACCGGGGAGCTGTTTTTT
CDR3aa: CASRADANTGELFF
d_gene: -
v_gene: TRBV10-1
j_gene: TRBJ2-2
abundance: -

CDR3nt: TGTGCCAGCAGTCCGGGGACTAGCGGGAGCTACGAGCAGTACTTC
CDR3aa: CASSPGTSGSYEQYF
d_gene: TRBD2
v_gene: TRBV28
j_gene: TRBJ2-7
abundance: -

CDR3nt: TGTGCCAGCAGTTCTCCCCATCGGGGGGCCAAAGACTATGGCTACACCTTC
CDR3aa: CASSSPHRGAKDYGYTF
d_gene: -
v_gene: TRBV28
j_gene: TRBJ1-2
abundance: -

CDR3nt: TGCGCCAGCAGCTTGCTAGCGGGTGGGGAGACCCAGTACTTC
CDR3aa: CASSLLAGGETQYF
d_gene: TRBD2
v_gene: TRBV5-1
j_gene: TRBJ2-5
abundance: -

CDR3nt: TGTGCCAGCAGTAGGGGGGCTGAGCAGTTCTTC
CDR3aa: CASSRGAEQFF
d_gene: -
v_gene: TRBV27
j_gene: TRBJ2-1
abundance: -

CDR3nt: TGCGCCAGCAGCCAAGTTGGCAGGAGCTATGGCTACACCTTC
CDR3aa: CASSQVGRSYGYTF
d_gene: -
v_gene: TRBV4-3
j_gene: TRBJ1-2
abundance: -

CDR3nt: TGTGCCAGCGCCGGGACTAGCGGAAACAATGAGCAGTTCTTC
CDR3aa: CASAGTSGNNEQFF
d_gene: TRBD2
v_gene: TRBV25-1
j_gene: TRBJ2-1
abundance: -

CDR3nt: TGTGCCAGCAGTGAAGCGAGACTAGCGGGTTACGAGCAGTACTTC
CDR3aa: CASSEARLAGYEQYF
d_gene: TRBD2
v_gene: TRBV6-1
j_gene: TRBJ2-7
abundance: -

CDR3nt: TGTGCCACCAGCAGAGATCAGTGGCGGGGATTACAAGAGACCCAGTACTTC
CDR3aa: CATSRDQWRGLQETQYF
d_gene: -
v_gene: TRBV15
j_gene: TRBJ2-5
abundance: -

CDR3nt: TGCGCCAGCAGCCATGCCCTCCCTACAGGGTTCCCCGAGCAGTACTTC
CDR3aa: CASSHALPTGFPEQYF
d_gene: -
v_gene: TRBV4-1
j_gene: TRBJ2-7
abundance: -

CDR3nt: TGTGTCAGAAGCCAGAAACACCGATATCAGCCCCAGCATTTT
CDR3aa: CVRSQKHRYQPQHF
d_gene: -
v_gene: TRBV7-5
j_gene: TRBJ1-5
abundance: -

CDR3nt: TGTGCCAGCAGTTTCCAGGGAACCTACGAGCAGTACTTC
CDR3aa: CASSFQGTYEQYF
d_gene: -
v_gene: TRBV27
j_gene: TRBJ2-7
abundance: -

CDR3nt: TGTGCCAGCAGTCAGGGCACCGGGGAGCTGTTTTTT
CDR3aa: CASSQGTGELFF
d_gene: -
v_gene: TRBV6-6
j_gene: TRBJ2-2
abundance: -

CDR3nt: TGTGCCAGCAGCTTAGGACTAGCGGTATTCGATGAGCAGTTCTTC
CDR3aa: CASSLGLAVFDEQFF
d_gene: TRBD2
v_gene: TRBV7-9
j_gene: TRBJ2-1
abundance: -

CDR3nt: TGTGCCAGCTCACCGAGGACAGTTTATAGCAATCAGCCCCAGCATTTT
CDR3aa: CASSPRTVYSNQPQHF
d_gene: -
v_gene: TRBV18
j_gene: TRBJ1-5
abundance: -

CDR3nt: TGTGCCAGCAGCTTAAAGCAGCGGGGCTCCTACGAGCAGTACTTC
CDR3aa: CASSLKQRGSYEQYF
d_gene: TRBD2
v_gene: TRBV5-4
j_gene: TRBJ2-7
abundance: -

CDR3nt: TGTGCCAGCAGCGTAGTTGGAAGTTGGGACAATGAGCAGTTCTTC
CDR3aa: CASSVVGSWDNEQFF
d_gene: -
v_gene: TRBV9
j_gene: TRBJ2-1
abundance: -

CDR3nt: TGTGCCAGCAGGGTTAATAGCAATCAGCCCCAGCATTTT
CDR3aa: CASRVNSNQPQHF
d_gene: -
v_gene: TRBV28
j_gene: TRBJ1-5
abundance: -

CDR3nt: TGTGCCAGCAGCTTACTTGCAGGGGGGGCACACCGGGAGCTGTTTTTT
CDR3aa: CASSLLAGGAHRELFF
d_gene: -
v_gene: TRBV7-2
j_gene: TRBJ2-2
abundance: -

CDR3nt: TGTGCCAGCAGTGAAGCCTGGGCTGGAAACACCATATATTTT
CDR3aa: CASSEAWAGNTIYF
d_gene: -
v_gene: TRBV6-1
j_gene: TRBJ1-3
abundance: -

CDR3nt: TGTGCCAGCAGCCGTAACCCCACTACCGAGCAGTACTTC
CDR3aa: CASSRNPTTEQYF
d_gene: -
v_gene: TRBV5-8
j_gene: TRBJ2-7
abundance: -

CDR3nt: TGTGCCAGCAGCCGCCCCGGGACGGAAGAGACCCAGTACTTC
CDR3aa: CASSRPGTEETQYF
d_gene: -
v_gene: TRBV7-7
j_gene: TRBJ2-5
abundance: -

CDR3nt: TGCGCCAGCAAAGACAGGGAAACTTCCTACGAGCAGTACTTC
CDR3aa: CASKDRETSYEQYF
d_gene: TRBD1
v_gene: TRBV5-1
j_gene: TRBJ2-7
abundance: -

CDR3nt: TGTGCCAGCAGCTTGGGGTTGGGAGGGAGCACAGATACGCAGTATTTT
CDR3aa: CASSLGLGGSTDTQYF
d_gene: TRBD2
v_gene: TRBV7-6
j_gene: TRBJ2-3
abundance: -

CDR3nt: TGCGCCAGCAGCTTGGACGCTCATGCCGGCGGGGAAAAACTGTTTTTT
CDR3aa: CASSLDAHAGGEKLFF
d_gene: -
v_gene: TRBV5-1
j_gene: TRBJ1-4
abundance: -

CDR3nt: TGTGCCTGGAGTGTACGAGGGGGGAGCAATCAGCCCCAGCATTTT
CDR3aa: CAWSVRGGSNQPQHF
d_gene: -
v_gene: TRBV30
j_gene: TRBJ1-5
abundance: -

CDR3nt: TGTGCCAGCAGCCCACTGTCCACCCGGAACACTGAAGCTTTCTTT
CDR3aa: CASSPLSTRNTEAFF
d_gene: -
v_gene: TRBV5-4
j_gene: TRBJ1-1
abundance: once

CDR3nt: TGTGCCAGCAGCTTGCAAGAGACCCAGTACTTC
CDR3aa: CASSLQETQYF
d_gene: -
v_gene: TRBV7-8
j_gene: TRBJ2-5
abundance: -

CDR3nt: TGTGCCAGCAGTACAGGGCCCGGAGATACGCAGTATTTT
CDR3aa: CASSTGPGDTQYF
d_gene: -
v_gene: TRBV6-5
j_gene: TRBJ2-3
abundance: -

CDR3nt: TGTGCCAGCTCAAGTGTTTCGGCTACCTGGACCTACGAGCAGTACTTC
CDR3aa: CASSSVSATWTYEQYF
d_gene: -
v_gene: TRBV18
j_gene: TRBJ2-7
abundance: -

CDR3nt: TGCGCCAGCAGCGGGCAGATAGCGGGAGTCTCCTACGAGCAGTACTTC
CDR3aa: CASSGQIAGVSYEQYF
d_gene: TRBD2
v_gene: TRBV5-1
j_gene: TRBJ2-7
abundance: -

CDR3nt: TGCAGTGCTAGGGACGGCTATGGCTACACCTTC
CDR3aa: CSARDGYGYTF
d_gene: -
v_gene: TRBV20-1
j_gene: TRBJ1-2
abundance: -

CDR3nt: TGTGCCAGCAGGTCGGACAGGGGGTCGATGAACACTGAAGCTTTCTTT
CDR3aa: CASRSDRGSMNTEAFF
d_gene: TRBD1
v_gene: TRBV27
j_gene: TRBJ1-1
abundance: once

CDR3nt: TGTGCCAGCAGCCCCCTGACAGGGTATGGTGGCTACACCTTC
CDR3aa: CASSPLTGYGGYTF
d_gene: TRBD1
v_gene: TRBV11-2
j_gene: TRBJ1-2
abundance: -

CDR3nt: TGTGCCAGCAGCTTCAGTCTTCTCACAGATACGCAGTATTTT
CDR3aa: CASSFSLLTDTQYF
d_gene: -
v_gene: TRBV7-8
j_gene: TRBJ2-3
abundance: -